One and the same sample provided the 19 T cell receptor beta chains below, sequenced in a study of identical twins. TCRdb re-called the 5' RACE reads with MiXCR, one entry per CDR3 protein. The table shows 520,000 or so distinct CDR3 sequences, with approximately 22% occurring only once. These data were likewise used in another study, on T cells expressing NK-cell markers.

Sample: CD4+ T cells sorted from blood. The receptors were sampled from a young woman in good health.

The rearrangement links TRBV20-1 to TRBJ1-6; TRBD1 matches 7 bases. This CDR3 region has 15 residues. The ends lost 0 bases at V and 7 bases at J; junction bases unmatched: 6. Germline V gene sequence: CDR1 DFQATT, CDR2 SNEGSKA (reference sequence). The CDR3 region is CSARDPGQQNSPLHF. The CDR3 DNA reads TGCAGTGCTAGAGACCCGGGACAGCAAAATTCACCCCTCCACTTT.

This clonotype was recorded many times. The rearrangement links TRBV20-1 to TRBJ2-3; no reliable D call. Trimming shortened V by 3 bases and J by 5 bases, and 12 bases separated the two germline ends. There are 13 residues in the CDR3. CDR1 and CDR2 from the germline V gene are DFQATT and SNEGSKA (reference sequence). CDR3 sequence reads: CSASRQEGDTQYF. The CDR3 bases are TGCAGTGCTAGCCGTCAGGAAGGAGATACGCAGTATTTT.

This clonotype was detected only once. The rearrangement joins TRBV20-1 to TRBJ2-3; TRBD2 matches 7 bases. This CDR3 region has 14 residues. Losses at the gene ends were 6 bases for V and 3 bases for J; bases not matched to a gene: 9. Germline CDR1 is DFQATT and CDR2 is SNEGSKA (reference sequence). The CDR3, as DNA: TGCAGTGCAGCCCTGCGTAGCGGGACAGATACGCAGTATTTT. This sequence encodes CSAALRSGTDTQYF.

The chain employs TRBV11-1 and TRBJ1-2; the D is unclear. The CDR3 runs 15 residues. Deletions cut 3 bases from V and 10 bases from J, with 21 bases between. Per the germline V gene, CDR1 is SGHAT and CDR2 is FQDESV (reference sequence). The CDR3 DNA sequence: TGTGCCAGCAGCTTGTCCGGCCGCCGTGGAGCAGTCTACACCTTC. Its protein is CASSLSGRRGAVYTF.

This clonotype was detected only a few times. The V gene is TRBV10-1, the J gene TRBJ2-1; D is unresolved. Trimming cost V 2 bases and J 8 bases, with 10 bases left between them. The CDR3 is 13 amino acids. Looked up from germline, CDR1 is WNHNN and CDR2 is SYGVQD (reference sequence). CDR3 DNA: TGCGCCAGCAGTGAGGTTTTCGACGATGAGCAGTTCTTC. This codes for CASSEVFDDEQFF.

This clonotype has only one observation. Possible read error: a much larger clone is one base away. This rearrangement joins TRBV29-1 to TRBJ2-1; D gene ambiguous. CDR3 length equals 10 residues. Germline-derived CDR1 and CDR2 are SQVTM and ANQGSEA. Trimming took 4 bases from V and 14 from J, leaving 12 bases between them. Written as DNA, the CDR3 is TGCAGCGTTGCAAACAGTGGGGAGTTCTTC. Protein product: CSVANSGEFF.

This clonotype occurred a few times. J is TRBJ2-7 and V is TRBV3-1; a weak D match, TRBD2 (5 bases). Germline V gives CDR1 LGHDT, CDR2 YNNKEL (reference sequence). Deletions cut 1 base from V and 6 bases from J, with 13 bases between. The CDR3 has 14 amino acids. CDR3 bases: TGTGCCAGCAGCCAAGGCCGAGTTCGGGGCGAGCAGTACTTC. Its protein product is CASSQGRVRGEQYF.

The V and J genes are TRBV5-6 and TRBJ1-4; D is unresolved. The germline V gene has CDR1 SGHDT and CDR2 YYEEEE. This CDR3 has 14 amino acids. With 4 bases removed from V and 8 bases from J, the gap between germline ends came to 15 bases. CDR3 coding DNA: TGTGCCAGCAGCCTAGGCGCGTTCGACGAAAAACTGTTTTTT. This gives the protein CASSLGAFDEKLFF.

This clonotype was counted between two and nine times. The gene calls are TRBV6-5 and TRBJ1-4, with D uncertain. With 0 bases removed from V and 4 bases from J, the gap between germline ends came to 9 bases. The length of the CDR3 is 15 residues. In germline, CDR1 is MNHEY, CDR2 SVGAGI. The CDR3 loop is CASSYSPGFNEKLFF. The CDR3 DNA is TGTGCCAGCAGTTACTCGCCGGGGTTTAATGAAAAACTGTTTTTT.

This clonotype was picked up a small number of times. V usage is TRBV10-1 and J usage is TRBJ2-3; D is uncertain. V lost 1 base and J lost 2, with 7 bases in between. CDR1 and CDR2 from the germline V gene are WNHNN and SYGVQD (reference sequence). The CDR3 loop spans 14 amino acids. The CDR3 nucleotides read TGCGCCAGCAGTGAGTTGGTGTCCACAGATACGCAGTATTTT. This translates into CASSELVSTDTQYF.

This chain connects TRBV10-3 to TRBJ2-1; 9 bases are shared with TRBD2. Trimming removed 2 bases from V and 7 bases from J; junction bases left unmatched: 9. Germline CDR1 ENHRY, CDR2 SYGVKD. CDR3 length: 16 residues. The CDR3 sequence is CAISEKTSGLGNEQFF. As DNA, the CDR3 is TGTGCCATCAGTGAGAAGACTAGCGGTTTGGGGAATGAGCAGTTCTTC.

This chain joins TRBV11-2 and TRBJ1-1; no clear D. V was clipped by 5 bases and J by 5 bases, with 12 bases between them. The CDR3 is 13 amino acids. From germline, CDR1 is SGHAT and CDR2 FQNNGV. The DNA for the CDR3 is TGTGCCAGCAGCCCGCAAGTGGGAACTGAAGCTTTCTTT. Translated, it gives CASSPQVGTEAFF.

This clonotype has only a few counts. The chain is built from TRBV7-2 and TRBJ2-7, with 8 bases aligning to TRBD2. The CDR3 is 14 amino acids. The germline V gene encodes CDR1 SGHTA and CDR2 FQGNSA. The junction had 1 base not matched to a gene; V was cut back by 0 bases and J by 3 bases. In DNA form, the CDR3 reads TGTGCCAGCAGCTTAGCACTAGCGGACTACGAGCAGTACTTC. Translation: CASSLALADYEQYF.

This clonotype appeared a few times. The chain links TRBV20-1 to TRBJ2-7; tentatively, D is TRBD1 or TRBD2 (6 bases each). The germline V gene has CDR1 DFQATT and CDR2 SNEGSKA (reference sequence). Trimming took off 2 bases at V and 4 bases at J, with 12 bases between the two ends. The CDR3 length is 13 residues. CDR3 sequence (DNA): TGCAGTGCTAGACAGGGGAGGCGTTACGAGCAGTACTTC. It encodes CSARQGRRYEQYF.

This chain uses TRBV7-3 with TRBJ1-1, with unresolved D. The CDR3 has 14 amino acids. The germline V gene encodes CDR1 SGHTA and CDR2 FQGTGA. The germline V and J ends were trimmed by 1 base and 4 bases, with 10 bases remaining between them. CDR3 coding DNA: TGTGCCAGCAGCTTAATGTCACGGGGCACTGAAGCTTTCTTT. Protein: CASSLMSRGTEAFF.

This chain uses TRBV6-6 with TRBJ2-7, with D possibly TRBD1 on 5 matching bases. Germline loops: CDR1 MNHNY, CDR2 SVGAGI (reference sequence). V lost 8 bases to trimming and J lost 6 bases, with 11 bases between them. The CDR3 is 11 residues long. The CDR3 here is CASGQGGEQYF. DNA of the CDR3: TGTGCCAGCGGGCAGGGCGGCGAGCAGTACTTC.

V gene TRBV10-2 combines with J gene TRBJ2-7; 7 nucleotides line up with TRBD1. The CDR3 runs to 14 residues. The V gene end was trimmed by 8 bases and the J gene end by 1 base; junction bases not matched to a gene: 8. From germline, CDR1 is WSHSY and CDR2 SAAADI. The CDR3 coding sequence is TGCGCCAGCGGAAGAGGGGGCGCTTCCTACGAGCAGTACTTC. Protein: CASGRGGASYEQYF.

This clonotype was detected many times. This chain uses TRBV5-1 with TRBJ2-4; D gene unclear. The V gene's germline CDR1 is SGHRS and CDR2 YFSETQ. The V end was cut by 2 bases, the J end by 4 bases, with 10 bases between. CDR3 length: 14 residues. The CDR3 DNA sequence: TGCGCCAGCAGCTTCTGGGCCGGTAAAAACATTCAGTACTTC. Its translation is CASSFWAGKNIQYF.

This clonotype showed up just a few times. The chain employs TRBV30 and TRBJ2-3; TRBD2 matches at 10 bases. Trimming at V came to 3 bases and at J to 3 bases, leaving 6 bases not matched to a gene. Germline-derived CDR1 and CDR2 are GTSNPN and SVGIG (reference sequence). This CDR3 is built from 15 residues. CDR3 bases: TGTGCCTGGAGCCGCTTGGGACTAGCGACAGATACGCAGTATTTT. It translates to CAWSRLGLATDTQYF.